This TCR beta chain was retrieved from a study of T cell repertoires in cytomegalovirus infection. Study as a whole: Recently identified HLA-C-restricted CMV epitopes and well-studied HLA-B-restricted CMV epitopes were used by the study.

Germline lookup yields CDR1 LGHNA and CDR2 YNFKEQ. V dropped 0 bases and J dropped 4 bases, with 16 bases sitting between them. The CDR3 sequence is 16 residues long. MiXCR was run by TCRdb on the reads, yielding one entry per CDR3 protein. In the table there are about half a million distinct CDR3 sequences, around 30% of which are singletons. Details on this clonotype: What it recognizes is unknown.

J is TRBJ2-7 and V is TRBV4-2, with unresolved D. The source of this sequence is a human donor in good health (CMV status not recorded). Some clones in this sample may be carry-over from other donors' samples. The sample was cultured PBMCs, taken from culture after CMV antigen stimulation. The CDR3 DNA sequence: TGTGCCAGCAGCCAAGATATCGGTCAATCAAGGTACGAGCAGTACTTC. Translation gives CASSQDIGQSRYEQYF.